This entry lists 16 T cell receptor beta chains sequenced from one sample in a study of cytomegalovirus exposure and HLA in healthy donors. Produced via immunoSEQ multiplex PCR; TCRdb's table is partial and in-frame only. The sample contains approximately 60,000 clones, 85% to 95% of which appear only once. Material for sequencing was PBMCs. The receptors come from a young woman in good health and CMV-seronegative.

This chain uses TRBV4-3 with TRBJ2-5; 7 bases are a match to TRBD2. CDR3 length: 19 residues. CDR1 is LGHNA, CDR2 YSLEER, per germline. The V and J ends lost 0 bases and 4 bases, in that order; junction bases with no gene match: 17. CDR3 nucleotide sequence: TGCGCCAGCAGCCAAGAGTTCGTATTGGGACTACGAGGCCCAGAGACCCAGTACTTC. Its protein is CASSQEFVLGLRGPETQYF.

The V call is TRBV5-1, the J call TRBJ2-7, with TRBD1 matching 7 bases. From germline, CDR1 is SGHRS and CDR2 YFSETQ. Losses at the gene ends were 4 bases for V and 3 bases for J; bases not matched to a gene: 10. This CDR3 is built from 15 residues. CDR3 DNA sequence: TGCGCCAGCAGCCCAGACAGGGCCCCCCGCTACGAGCAGTACTTC. Translating gives CASSPDRAPRYEQYF.

The gene calls are TRBV6-6 and TRBJ2-6, with 7 positions matching TRBD1. The CDR3 consists of 16 residues. Germline loops: CDR1 MNHNY, CDR2 SVGAGI (reference sequence). Losses at the gene ends were 0 bases for V and 4 bases for J; bases not matched to a gene: 3. The CDR3 sequence is CASSYSTGLGANVLTF. In DNA form, the CDR3 reads TGTGCCAGCAGTTACTCGACAGGGTTGGGGGCCAACGTCCTGACTTTC.

V is TRBV6-5 and J is TRBJ2-7; tentative D call: TRBD2 (6 bases). The CDR3 loop spans 14 amino acids. Germline CDR1 and CDR2: MNHEY and SVGAGI. Trimming pared 3 bases from V and 2 bases from J, leaving 11 bases between. The CDR3 spells CASSYGRTTYEQYF. For the CDR3, the DNA is TGTGCCAGCAGTTATGGGAGGACCACCTACGAGCAGTACTTC.

The chain employs TRBV6-4 and TRBJ1-5, with D possibly TRBD1 on 6 matching bases. CDR3 length equals 16 residues. Germline V gene sequence: CDR1 MRHNA, CDR2 SNTAGT. Trimming shortened V by 4 bases and J by 5 bases, and 18 bases separated the two germline ends. In DNA form, the CDR3 reads TGTGCCAGCAGTGTACACAGGGCACAATGGGATCAGCCCCAGCATTTT. Its protein product is CASSVHRAQWDQPQHF.

The chain has TRBV2 and TRBJ2-7; 8 bases fit TRBD2. This CDR3 has 13 residues. Looked up from germline, CDR1 is SNHLY and CDR2 is FYNNEI. Trimming at V came to 7 bases and at J to 2 bases, leaving 4 bases not matched to a gene. This CDR3 is CASKGSGAYEQYF. The CDR3, as DNA: TGTGCCAGCAAGGGTAGCGGGGCCTACGAGCAGTACTTC.

The chain carries TRBV30 and TRBJ2-5; D might be TRBD1 (7 bases). Trimming pared 5 bases from V and 2 bases from J, leaving 15 bases between. The CDR3 sequence is 14 residues long. Per germline, CDR1 GTSNPN and CDR2 SVGIG (reference sequence). CDR3: CAWDTEGAQETQYF. The CDR3 DNA reads as TGTGCCTGGGATACGGAGGGGGCACAAGAGACCCAGTACTTC.

The rearrangement uses TRBV4-3 and TRBJ2-4; 8 bases line up with TRBD2. Trimming removed 3 bases from V and 1 base from J; junction bases left unmatched: 8. This CDR3 contains 17 residues. The germline V gene has CDR1 LGHNA and CDR2 YSLEER. For the CDR3, the DNA is TGCGCCAGCAGCCAGAGCGGGAGTCCCGGGGCCAAAAACATTCAGTACTTC. This encodes CASSQSGSPGAKNIQYF.

The rearrangement uses TRBV7-9 and TRBJ2-3; TRBD2 matches 11 bases. The V gene's germline CDR1 is SEHNR and CDR2 FQNEAQ (reference sequence). With V trimmed by 0 bases and J by 6 bases, 8 bases remained unmatched. This CDR3 is 17 amino acids long. This CDR3 reads CASSLATSGGTKDTQYF. DNA of the CDR3: TGTGCCAGCAGCTTAGCAACTAGCGGGGGCACCAAGGATACGCAGTATTTT.

This chain connects TRBV6-1 to TRBJ2-5, with 9 bases aligning to TRBD2. This CDR3 is built from 15 residues. The germline gives CDR1 MNHNS, CDR2 SASEGT. The V gene end was trimmed by 3 bases and the J gene end by 4 bases; junction bases not matched to a gene: 6. The CDR3, as DNA: TGTGCCAGCAGTGATAGGCTAGCGGGGTCAGAGACCCAGTACTTC. As protein: CASSDRLAGSETQYF.

The gene calls are TRBV5-4 and TRBJ2-7, with D tentatively TRBD1 (5 bases). Deletions cut 4 bases from V and 0 bases from J, with 8 bases between. Germline V CDR1 and CDR2: SGHNT, YYREEE (reference sequence). The CDR3 is 13 amino acids. The CDR3 spells CASSQQGSYEQYF. The CDR3 nucleotides read TGTGCCAGCAGCCAGCAGGGCTCCTACGAGCAGTACTTC.

The chain couples TRBV6-5 to TRBJ1-1, with TRBD1 matching 9 bases. With 10 bases clipped from V and 4 bases from J, the junction kept 4 bases outside the gene matches. This CDR3 has 12 amino acids. Germline loops: CDR1 MNHEY, CDR2 SVGAGI. CDR3 in DNA: TGTGCCACCGGGACAGGGTTCACTGAAGCTTTCTTT. This gives the protein CATGTGFTEAFF.

V and J are TRBV27 and TRBJ2-6, with 7 bases matching TRBD1. The CDR3 runs to 18 residues. Per the germline V gene, CDR1 is MNHEY and CDR2 is SMNVEV (reference sequence). Trimming at V came to 5 bases and at J to 1 base, leaving 11 bases not matched to a gene. CDR3 coding DNA: TGTGCCAGCAGTGCATCCGGGACAGAGGCATCTGGGGCCAACGTCCTGACTTTC. Translated, it gives CASSASGTEASGANVLTF.

The count of this clone is one. V and J are TRBV7-9 and TRBJ2-2, with 8 positions matching TRBD2. The junction had 12 bases not matched to a gene; V was cut back by 6 bases and J by 0 bases. Germline CDR1 reads SEHNR; CDR2 reads FQNEAQ (reference sequence). This CDR3 region has 18 residues. Written as DNA, the CDR3 is TGTGCCAGCAGTCCCGAGGTAGCGGGGTTCGCGAACACCGGGGAGCTGTTTTTT. It is translated as CASSPEVAGFANTGELFF.

The chain couples TRBV27 to TRBJ2-7, with TRBD1 matching over 7 bases. The germline V gene has CDR1 MNHEY and CDR2 SMNVEV (reference sequence). V was pared by 4 bases and J by 2 bases, with 11 bases of the junction left unmatched. The CDR3 has 16 residues. For the CDR3, the DNA is TGTGCCAGCAGTTCCCAGGGGGACAGTGGGACCTACGAGCAGTACTTC. It is translated as CASSSQGDSGTYEQYF.

To note about this clone: At one boundary the junction diverges from the germline segment, which might be a read error. The chain is built from TRBV15 and TRBJ2-7; D is perhaps TRBD1 (6 bases). CDR1 and CDR2 (germline): LNHNV, YYDKDF (reference sequence). The CDR3 covers 13 residues. DNA of the CDR3: TGTGCCACCAGCAGAAATAGGGGCGACAGGAGTCTCTTC. It specifies CATSRNRGDRSLF.